The 16 T cell receptor beta chains presented below share a single source sample, sequenced in a study of response to subunit inactivated influenza vaccine. In TCRdb, the RT-PCR reads were re-called with MiXCR into one record per CDR3 protein. The sample consists of more than 550,000 distinct CDR3 sequences, 11% of them appearing once. In addition, the sample was reused for a study of T cells expressing NK-cell markers. This second study notes: UMIs were included in TCR beta cDNA generated by 5'RACE template switching.

The starting material was PBMCs from blood, obtained on the day of vaccination. These receptors all stem from a man over 45 who received an inactivated influenza vaccine.

The rearrangement links TRBV7-2 to TRBJ1-6; 9 bases are a match to TRBD1. Germline CDR1 and CDR2: SGHTA and FQGNSA. The CDR3 spans 14 residues. V trimming: 6 bases; J trimming: 8 bases; junction bases outside the gene matches: 5. Here the CDR3 reads CASRGTGMYSPLHF. Here the CDR3 DNA reads TGTGCCAGCAGAGGGACAGGGATGTATTCACCCCTCCACTTT. The full variable domain, completed using reference TRBV7-2 and TRBJ1-6, is GAGVSQSPSNKVTEKGKDVELRCDPISGHTALYWYRQSLGQGLEFLIYFQGNSAPDKSGLPSDRFSAERTGGSVSTLTIQRTQQEDSAVYLCASRGTGMYSPLHFGNGTRLTVT.

This clonotype was detected only once. A much larger clone differs from this one at a single base, so this may be a read error. The J gene is TRBJ2-7, the V gene TRBV20-1, with 10 bases fitting TRBD2. In germline, CDR1 is DFQATT, CDR2 SNEGSKA (reference sequence). This CDR3 has 15 amino acids. The CDR3 DNA sequence: TGCTGTGCTAGCCTAGCGGGGGTGAGCTCCTACGAGCAGTACTTC. Translating it yields CCASLAGVSSYEQYF.

On this clonotype: An end of the junction differs from the germline gene, which may be a read error. The V and J genes are TRBV12-3 or TRBV12-4 and TRBJ2-1, with 9 positions matching TRBD1. The CDR3 loop spans 14 amino acids. CDR3 coding DNA: TGTGCCTGCAGATACCGGGACAGGGACCATGAGCAGTTCTTC. Protein sequence: CACRYRDRDHEQFF.

This clonotype showed up just a few times. The chain recombines TRBV3-1 with TRBJ2-7; the D is unclear. CDR1 and CDR2 from the germline V gene are LGHDT and YNNKEL (reference sequence). This CDR3 contains 12 residues. Trimming left V 5 bases short and J 2 bases short, with 7 bases between. The CDR3 sequence is CASSVGTYEQYF. DNA of the CDR3: TGTGCCAGCAGCGTAGGGACCTACGAGCAGTACTTC.

This clonotype was recorded many times. V is TRBV11-2 and J is TRBJ2-1; D is ambiguous. Germline lookup yields CDR1 SGHAT and CDR2 FQNNGV. The germline V and J ends were trimmed by 1 base and 2 bases, with 15 bases remaining between them. The CDR3 is made up of 17 amino acids. The CDR3 region is CASSLGYLEFTYNEQFF. The DNA for the CDR3 is TGTGCCAGCAGCTTAGGGTACCTCGAGTTCACCTACAATGAGCAGTTCTTC.

This clonotype was picked up a small number of times. The J gene is TRBJ2-7, the V gene TRBV7-2; D call uncertain. The CDR3 consists of 14 residues. Looked up from germline, CDR1 is SGHTA and CDR2 is FQGNSA. V was clipped by 1 base and J by 2 bases, with 9 bases between them. The CDR3 loop reads CASSLVNTAYEQYF. CDR3 sequence (DNA): TGTGCCAGCAGCTTAGTGAACACCGCCTACGAGCAGTACTTC.

This chain links TRBV5-1 with TRBJ1-6, with 10 bases identical to TRBD1. With V trimmed by 0 bases and J by 11 bases, 5 bases remained unmatched. The CDR3 is 15 amino acids. Germline V gene data show CDR1 as SGHRS and CDR2 as YFSETQ. The DNA of the CDR3 is TGCGCCAGCAGCTTGGGCCCCGGACAGGGGGCACCCCTCCACTTT. Its protein is CASSLGPGQGAPLHF.

V gene TRBV29-1 combines with J gene TRBJ2-1, with D tentatively TRBD1 (5 bases). The CDR3 runs to 12 residues. The germline V gene encodes CDR1 SQVTM and CDR2 ANQGSEA. The V and J ends lost 7 bases and 4 bases respectively, with 11 bases between them. CDR3 loop: CSGVQGYNEQFF. The CDR3 coding sequence is TGCAGCGGGGTGCAGGGTTACAATGAGCAGTTCTTC.

This clonotype was seen ten or more times. In DNA, the CDR3 is TGTGCCAGCAGTGGGACCTACAATGAGCAGTTCTTC. Translation gives CASSGTYNEQFF. This chain links TRBV12-3 or TRBV12-4 with TRBJ2-1; D unclear. V was clipped by 5 bases and J by 2 bases, with 4 bases between them. The CDR3 totals 12 residues.

This clonotype was recorded a few times. The gene calls are TRBV20-1 and TRBJ2-2; D ambiguous. The germline V gene has CDR1 DFQATT and CDR2 SNEGSKA (reference sequence). V was cut by 0 bases and J by 7 bases, with 9 bases left in between. The CDR3 has 13 amino acids. CDR3 region: CSARDGDFGELFF. In DNA form, the CDR3 reads TGCAGTGCTAGAGATGGGGATTTCGGGGAGCTGTTTTTT.

The rearrangement joins TRBV4-2 to TRBJ2-5; 7 bases are a match to TRBD1. After removal of 2 bases from V and 0 bases from J, the junction contained 3 bases not matched to a gene. CDR1 LGHNA and CDR2 YNFKEQ come from the germline V gene. The CDR3 length is 15 residues. CDR3 sequence (DNA): TGTGCCAGCAGCCAAAGACAGGGCTACCAAGAGACCCAGTACTTC. Amino acid sequence: CASSQRQGYQETQYF.

This clonotype was observed a few times. DNA for the CDR3: TGTGCCAGCAGCACTTACAGGGAAAGCGGGACAGATACGCAGTATTTT. Encoded protein: CASSTYRESGTDTQYF. The rearrangement uses TRBV28 and TRBJ2-3, with D perhaps matching TRBD1 or TRBD2 (6 bases each). Germline V gene lookup returns CDR1 MDHEN and CDR2 SYDVKM. The CDR3 is 16 amino acids. With 6 bases removed from V and 3 bases from J, the gap between germline ends came to 19 bases.

This clonotype was observed at least ten times. V is TRBV6-4 and J is TRBJ2-3, with 8 bases matching TRBD1. The CDR3 consists of 15 residues. CDR1 and CDR2 (germline): MRHNA, SNTAGT. J gave up 3 bases and V 0 bases, and 2 bases lay outside the gene matches. In nucleotides, the CDR3 is TGTGCCAGCAGTGACTCTCAGGGGGCAACAGATACGCAGTATTTT. Encoded protein: CASSDSQGATDTQYF.

This clonotype was counted at least ten times. The chain recombines TRBV20-1 with TRBJ1-2; D is ambiguous. The V end lost 4 bases, the J end lost 5 bases, and 11 bases lay between the germline ends. This CDR3 is built from 12 residues. Germline V gene sequence: CDR1 DFQATT, CDR2 SNEGSKA (reference sequence). Written as DNA, the CDR3 is TGCAGTGCTAAAGGTTTGGAATATGGCTACACCTTC. This sequence encodes CSAKGLEYGYTF.

The chain is built from TRBV15 and TRBJ2-1; tentatively, D is TRBD1 or TRBD2 (5 bases each). Trimming took off 1 base at V and 6 bases at J, with 16 bases between the two ends. Germline V gene data show CDR1 as LNHNV and CDR2 as YYDKDF (reference sequence). The CDR3 consists of 16 residues. The CDR3 here is CATSRVWGSGGNEQFF. Here the CDR3 DNA reads TGTGCCACCAGCAGAGTGTGGGGATCTGGGGGCAATGAGCAGTTCTTC.

There are many counts of this clonotype. This sequence joins TRBV7-6 and TRBJ2-1; TRBD2 agrees at 12 bases. The germline CDR1 and CDR2 sequences are SGHVS and FNYEAQ. This CDR3 has 15 amino acids. The ends lost 1 base at V and 6 bases at J; junction bases unmatched: 1. The CDR3 loop reads CASSLELAGGNEQFF. In DNA, the CDR3 is TGTGCCAGCAGCTTAGAACTAGCGGGGGGCAATGAGCAGTTCTTC.